The 22 T cell receptor beta chains below all came from one sample that was sequenced in a study of vaccination effects on CD4 cells after COVID-19. These receptors have no known antigen. Assay used: immunoSEQ multiplex PCR; TCRdb lists only in-frame clones, some missing. The data hold some 23,000 clones, with roughly three quarters observed a single time. ViraFEST used viral peptide pools to expand antigen-specific CD4+ T cells before sequencing. Isolation of CD4+ T cells took place after nine to ten days of culture. Participants completed two doses of the BNT162b2 or mRNA-1273 vaccine. The sequences come from CD4+ T cells from PBMCs cultured with SARS-CoV-2 spike peptides, collected after COVID-19 vaccination. Every receptor here comes from a human donor who received a COVID-19 vaccine.

A single count supports this clone. Here the CDR3 reads CASTSDRLNTDTQYF. CDR3 nucleotides: TGTGCCAGCACCTCGGACAGGCTTAACACAGATACGCAGTATTTT. The chain carries TRBV7-8 and TRBJ2-3, with 7 bases aligning to TRBD1. Germline CDR1 and CDR2: SGHVS and FQNEAQ. V lost 7 bases and J lost 2; bases outside the gene matches: 9. This CDR3 contains 15 residues.

This sequence joins TRBV4-1 and TRBJ2-3, with 12 bases lining up with TRBD2. Losses at the gene ends were 3 bases for V and 6 bases for J; bases not matched to a gene: 4. CDR3 length equals 15 residues. Germline lookup yields CDR1 MGHRA and CDR2 YSYEKL. The chain's CDR3 is CASSHLAGGPDTQYF. As DNA, the CDR3 is TGCGCCAGCAGCCATCTAGCGGGGGGGCCGGATACGCAGTATTTT.

This clone has only a few counts. The genes are TRBV6-6 and TRBJ1-4; TRBD1 matches 9 bases. This CDR3 region has 15 residues. Losses at the gene ends were 2 bases for V and 8 bases for J; bases not matched to a gene: 6. Germline V gene lookup returns CDR1 MNHNY and CDR2 SVGAGI (reference sequence). This CDR3 reads CASSYPTGGGEKLFF. The CDR3 bases are TGTGCCAGCAGTTACCCAACAGGGGGCGGGGAAAAACTGTTTTTT.

The chain is built from TRBV7-9 and TRBJ2-7; 13 bases align to TRBD2. The V gene end was trimmed by 4 bases and the J gene end by 1 base; junction bases not matched to a gene: 4. This CDR3 contains 16 residues. CDR1 and CDR2 from the germline V gene are SEHNR and FQNEAQ (reference sequence). In DNA form, the CDR3 reads TGTGCCAGCAGCTCACGACTAGCGGGGGGATCCTACGAGCAGTACTTC. Its translation is CASSSRLAGGSYEQYF.

There are a few counts of this clone. This chain connects TRBV2 to TRBJ2-7, with 7 bases fitting TRBD1. V shed 6 bases, J shed 3 bases, and the junction held 8 bases outside the gene matches. Germline CDR1 and CDR2: SNHLY and FYNNEI. There are 14 residues in the CDR3. The CDR3 DNA follows: TGTGCCAGCAGGGCCGGGACAGTCAACTACGAGCAGTACTTC. Amino acids: CASRAGTVNYEQYF.

V gene TRBV5-1 combines with J gene TRBJ2-3, with D perhaps matching TRBD2 (6 bases). The germline V and J ends were trimmed by 0 bases and 1 base, with 6 bases remaining between them. This CDR3 is built from 14 residues. Germline V gene sequence: CDR1 SGHRS, CDR2 YFSETQ. The CDR3 sequence: CASSLGGGTDTQYF. The CDR3 region has the DNA TGCGCCAGCAGCTTGGGGGGGGGCACAGATACGCAGTATTTT.

This sequence joins TRBV20-1 and TRBJ2-7; D unresolved. This CDR3 has 13 amino acids. V lost 3 bases, J lost 0 bases, and 9 bases lay in between. Germline-derived CDR1 and CDR2 are DFQATT and SNEGSKA (reference sequence). Here the CDR3 DNA reads TGCAGTGCTAGTATGGCCAACTCCTACGAGCAGTACTTC. The encoded protein is CSASMANSYEQYF.

The genes are TRBV4-1 and TRBJ1-6, with D possibly matching TRBD1 (5 bases). Germline CDR1 and CDR2: MGHRA and YSYEKL. This CDR3 has 15 amino acids. Trimming pared 1 base from V and 8 bases from J, leaving 12 bases between. The CDR3 region is CASSQVGLGDSPLHF. Here the CDR3 DNA reads TGCGCCAGCAGCCAAGTGGGACTTGGGGATTCACCCCTCCACTTT.

The V gene is TRBV11-1, the J gene TRBJ1-1; tentative D call: TRBD1 (6 bases). CDR3 length: 16 residues. The V gene lost 5 bases and the J gene lost 1 base, with 17 bases spanning the gap. The V gene's germline CDR1 is SGHAT and CDR2 FQDESV (reference sequence). The chain's CDR3 is CASSLGGGTSNTEAFF. Written as DNA, the CDR3 is TGTGCCAGCAGCCTTGGGGGCGGGACATCGAACACTGAAGCTTTCTTT.

The V and J genes are TRBV5-1 and TRBJ2-3; TRBD2 might be the D (6 bases). Germline V lookup: CDR1 SGHRS, CDR2 YFSETQ. CDR3 length equals 17 residues. Trimming cost V 0 bases and J 4 bases, with 18 bases left between them. CDR3 DNA: TGCGCCAGCAGCTTGGGAGCGGGCCTGAGTGTTTCAGATACGCAGTATTTT. Its translation is CASSLGAGLSVSDTQYF. Variable domain in full (rest from reference TRBV5-1 and TRBJ2-3): KAGVTQTPRYLIKTRGQQVTLSCSPISGHRSVSWYQQTPGQGLQFLFEYFSETQRNKGNFPGRFSGRQFSNSRSEMNVSTLELGDSALYLCASSLGAGLSVSDTQYFGPGTRLTVL.

The chain carries TRBV6-5 and TRBJ2-5; D unclear. V was clipped by 8 bases and J by 1 base, with 14 bases between them. CDR3 size: 14 residues. Germline V lookup: CDR1 MNHEY, CDR2 SVGAGI. The DNA for the CDR3 is TGTGCCAGCGATTCTGGTCGGACCCAAGAGACCCAGTACTTC. The encoded protein is CASDSGRTQETQYF.

This clone was counted only a few times. The gene calls are TRBV3-1 (or the pseudogene TRBV3-2) and TRBJ2-4; the D call may be TRBD1 or TRBD2 (5 bases each). In germline, CDR1 is LGHDT, CDR2 YNNKEL (reference sequence). Trimming shortened V by 1 base and J by 5 bases, and 12 bases separated the two germline ends. This CDR3 is built from 15 residues. CDR3 DNA sequence: TGTGCCAGCAGCCAAGGAACGGGACCGCAAAACATTCAGTACTTC. Its protein product is CASSQGTGPQNIQYF.

V usage is TRBV7-9 and J usage is TRBJ2-2, with a weak D call TRBD2 (7 bases). Between the trimmed V and J ends, which lost 1 base and 4 bases, there was a span of 13 bases. Germline CDR1 is SEHNR and CDR2 is FQNEAQ (reference sequence). There are 16 residues in the CDR3. CDR3 nucleotides: TGTGCCAGCAGCTTAGAGACTAGCAGGGGCACCGGGGAGCTGTTTTTT. Residues: CASSLETSRGTGELFF.

V usage is TRBV11-2 and J usage is TRBJ1-2; D possibly corresponds to TRBD1 (6 bases). The V end lost 0 bases, the J end lost 4 bases, and 15 bases lay between the germline ends. The germline gives CDR1 SGHAT, CDR2 FQNNGV. The CDR3 sequence is 16 residues long. The CDR3 loop is CASSLDLGSRGYGYTF. CDR3 bases: TGTGCCAGCAGCTTAGATCTTGGGTCCAGGGGCTATGGCTACACCTTC.

This clone qualifies as medium-sized. This chain connects TRBV18 to TRBJ2-7; 8 nucleotides align to TRBD2. The CDR3 has 15 residues. V was clipped by 0 bases and J by 2 bases; unmatched bases: 3. The germline CDR1 and CDR2 sequences are KGHSH and LQKENI. For the CDR3, the DNA is TGTGCCAGCTCACCACCGGCAGCGGGAGCCTACGAGCAGTACTTC. Protein product: CASSPPAAGAYEQYF.

The V call is TRBV19, the J call TRBJ1-5, with TRBD1 as a possible D gene (5 bases). The CDR3 contains 13 residues. Germline V gene lookup returns CDR1 LNHDA and CDR2 SQIVND (reference sequence). Trimming took 5 bases from V and 7 from J, leaving 12 bases between them. CDR3 amino acids: CASSQGNRQPQHF. CDR3 bases: TGTGCCAGTAGTCAGGGAAATAGGCAGCCCCAGCATTTT.

This clone was seen a few times. The J gene is TRBJ2-2, the V gene TRBV6-5; D might be TRBD1 (5 bases). This CDR3 has 13 residues. V was shortened by 6 bases and J by 6 bases, with 11 bases between the two germline ends. CDR1 and CDR2 from the germline V gene are MNHEY and SVGAGI. CDR3 in amino acids: CASRPRRAGELFF. CDR3 in DNA: TGTGCCAGCAGGCCTCGCAGGGCCGGGGAGCTGTTTTTT.

The rearrangement joins TRBV18 to TRBJ2-3; 7 nucleotides align to TRBD1. Germline trimming cut 3 bases from V and 3 bases from J; bases unmatched to any gene: 6. The germline CDR1 and CDR2 sequences are KGHSH and LQKENI. The CDR3 loop spans 15 amino acids. CDR3 amino acids: CASSPWDSVTDTQYF. The CDR3 DNA reads as TGTGCCAGCTCACCCTGGGACAGCGTTACAGATACGCAGTATTTT.

V and J are TRBV7-9 and TRBJ1-6, with D uncertain. The CDR3 extends over 13 amino acids. Germline CDR1 and CDR2: SEHNR and FQNEAQ (reference sequence). The V gene lost 5 bases and the J gene lost 14 bases, with 16 bases spanning the gap. CDR3 DNA sequence: TGTGCCAGCAGCATCTCCCAGGTAGTCACCCTCCACTTT. As protein: CASSISQVVTLHF.

This clone was observed a single time. As DNA, the CDR3 is TGTGCCAGCAGCTTGGGGCAGGAGCCAGCCTTAGGCACCTTC. This sequence encodes CASSLGQEPALGTF. V is TRBV5-4 and J is TRBJ1-2, with D unclear. Trimming removed 0 bases at V and 13 bases at J, with 19 bases between. The CDR3 consists of 14 residues. CDR1 and CDR2 (germline): SGHNT, YYREEE (reference sequence).

The CDR3 here is CASSQVRGRIPLTGELFF. As DNA, the CDR3 is TGTGCCAGCAGCCAAGTCAGGGGAAGAATCCCATTGACCGGGGAGCTGTTTTTT. V usage is TRBV3-1 (or the pseudogene TRBV3-2) and J usage is TRBJ2-2; D is perhaps TRBD1 (6 bases). Germline lookup yields CDR1 LGHDT and CDR2 YNNKEL (reference sequence). This CDR3 is 18 amino acids long. The V gene lost 1 base and the J gene lost 5 bases, with 20 bases spanning the gap.

V gene TRBV3-1 (or the pseudogene TRBV3-2) combines with J gene TRBJ2-5, with D maybe TRBD2 (6 bases). The germline V gene has CDR1 LGHDT and CDR2 YNNKEL (reference sequence). There are 13 residues in the CDR3. Trimming took off 10 bases at V and 3 bases at J, with 15 bases between the two ends. In DNA form, the CDR3 reads TGTGCCACCTTAAGGGACTCCGAAGAGACCCAGTACTTC. Translation gives CATLRDSEETQYF.